What follows are 7 T cell receptor beta chains derived from one specimen sequenced in a study of blood T cell repertoires in COVID-19 (dated by TCRdb to 2019 to 2021). Library creation used the immunoSEQ multiplex PCR assay. Here the immuneACCESS table is served through TCRdb, limited to in-frame sequences with V and J called. Missing clones are a known gap in these copies; in checked studies unresolved V genes cover under half, and the rest lacks a known reason. Within this sample are approximately 200,000 clones, with roughly 82% of them counted one time only. The ten largest account for approximately 5.4% of the sample. Sequencing input: peripheral blood. Receptor source: a woman in her 30s with acute or convalescent COVID-19.

This sequence joins TRBV5-1 and TRBJ1-1; TRBD1 matches at 9 bases. This CDR3 is 15 amino acids long. The V segment lost 3 bases and the J segment 1 base; nucleotides outside the gene matches: 4. The germline V gene has CDR1 SGHRS and CDR2 YFSETQ. The CDR3 region is CASSYPGQGNTEAFF. The CDR3 nucleotides read TGCGCCAGCAGCTACCCGGGACAGGGGAACACTGAAGCTTTCTTT.

V is TRBV28 and J is TRBJ2-7; 9 bases map to TRBD2. The germline gives CDR1 MDHEN, CDR2 SYDVKM. Trimming at V came to 2 bases and at J to 5 bases, leaving 10 bases not matched to a gene. CDR3 length equals 16 residues. In DNA form, the CDR3 reads TGTGCCAGCAGTTTAGGACTAGCGTCCAGAAGGAACGAGCAGTACTTC. It yields the protein CASSLGLASRRNEQYF.

The chain employs TRBV27 and TRBJ1-5, with a possible D match to TRBD1 (6 bases). CDR1 and CDR2 (germline): MNHEY, SMNVEV (reference sequence). CDR3 size: 14 residues. Trimming pared 2 bases from V and 7 bases from J, leaving 12 bases between. CDR3 sequence (DNA): TGTGCCAGCAGTTTAAACAGGGCAGGGCAGCCCCAGCATTTT. Encoded protein: CASSLNRAGQPQHF.

The chain has TRBV7-3 and TRBJ1-1, with a tentative D call TRBD1 (6 bases). Germline V gives CDR1 SGHTA, CDR2 FQGTGA. CDR3 length equals 14 residues. With 6 bases removed from V and 1 base from J, the gap between germline ends came to 12 bases. This chain's CDR3 is CASRGHDRNTEAFF. The CDR3, as DNA: TGTGCCAGCAGGGGACACGACAGGAACACTGAAGCTTTCTTT.

This chain links TRBV7-9 with TRBJ1-2; 7 bases are a match to TRBD1. The J segment lost 5 bases and the V segment lost 4 bases, leaving 4 bases of the junction unmatched. Germline V CDR1 and CDR2: SEHNR, FQNEAQ (reference sequence). The length of the CDR3 is 13 residues. In DNA, the CDR3 is TGTGCCAGCAGCTATGAACAGGGGTATGGCTACACCTTC. This gives the protein CASSYEQGYGYTF.

The table lists this clone with a count of one. The CDR3 DNA sequence: TGTGCCAGCAGCTTAGCCCCCTCGGGACAGGGGAAACTGTTTTTT. As protein: CASSLAPSGQGKLFF. The V and J genes are TRBV7-2 and TRBJ1-4; TRBD1 aligns across 10 bases. The CDR3 runs to 15 residues. CDR1 and CDR2 (germline): SGHTA, FQGNSA. After removal of 0 bases from V and 11 bases from J, the junction contained 6 bases not matched to a gene.

V and J are TRBV5-1 and TRBJ1-2, with 7 bases aligning to TRBD1. The trim removed 4 bases at V and 4 bases at J, leaving 7 bases unmatched. This CDR3 spans 14 amino acids. Germline values: CDR1 SGHRS, CDR2 YFSETQ. The CDR3 region has the DNA TGCGCCAGCAGCGGGCGACAGGGCGGCTATGGCTACACCTTC. Amino acids: CASSGRQGGYGYTF.